This is a list of T cell receptor beta chains from one sample in a study of blood T cell repertoires in COVID-19. Sequencing was performed with immunoSEQ multiplex PCR; in TCRdb, only in-frame clones are kept and a portion is missing. The data contain roughly 120,000 clones, roughly 79% of them seen just once; the ten biggest clones take up approximately 7%. The sample comprised peripheral blood. These receptors originate from a man aged 70-80 years with active or convalescent COVID-19. Each CDR3 is given with its conserved first and last residue. Fields, in order: V gene, J gene, clone size, D gene, CDR3 DNA, CDR3 protein. D genes are given only for firm matches. Rows give clone size only sometimes, using once, few, many, or a class for an expanded clone.

V gene: TRBV9
J gene: TRBJ1-1
clone size: .
D gene: TRBD1
CDR3 DNA: TGTGCCAGCAGCGCGACAGGGTGGGACACTGAAGCTTTCTTT
CDR3 protein: CASSATGWDTEAFF

V gene: TRBV10-2
J gene: TRBJ2-7
clone size: few
D gene: .
CDR3 DNA: TGCGCCAGCAGTAAAGGACAATGGGCCTCCTACGAGCAGTACTTC
CDR3 protein: CASSKGQWASYEQYF

V gene: TRBV5-1
J gene: TRBJ2-4
clone size: .
D gene: .
CDR3 DNA: TGCGCCAGCAGCTTAATACAGAGGGATGACATTCAGTACTTC
CDR3 protein: CASSLIQRDDIQYF

V gene: TRBV28
J gene: TRBJ1-1
clone size: .
D gene: .
CDR3 DNA: TGTGCCAGCAGTTTACTGGGCCCGGGGGCTGAAGCTTTCTTT
CDR3 protein: CASSLLGPGAEAFF

V gene: TRBV2
J gene: TRBJ1-5
clone size: .
D gene: .
CDR3 DNA: TGTGCCAGCAGTGAGGATGGAGGGAAACAGCCCCAGCATTTT
CDR3 protein: CASSEDGGKQPQHF

V gene: TRBV11-3
J gene: TRBJ1-2
clone size: .
D gene: TRBD1
CDR3 DNA: TGTGCCAGCAGCTTAGCCGGGACAGGGAGAGCTAACTATGGCTACACCTTC
CDR3 protein: CASSLAGTGRANYGYTF

V gene: TRBV24-1
J gene: TRBJ2-3
clone size: .
D gene: TRBD1
CDR3 DNA: TGTGCCACCAGTGATTCCCTCTCCGGGACAGGTAGCACAGATACGCAGTATTTT
CDR3 protein: CATSDSLSGTGSTDTQYF

V gene: TRBV27
J gene: TRBJ1-2
clone size: .
D gene: TRBD1
CDR3 DNA: TGTGCCAGCAGTTCCGGGACAGGGGTGAGAGGCTACACCTTC
CDR3 protein: CASSSGTGVRGYTF

V gene: TRBV7-2
J gene: TRBJ2-5
clone size: .
D gene: TRBD2
CDR3 DNA: TGTGCCAGCAGCTACCGGACTAGCGGGGGGGCGGGAGAGACCCAGTACTTC
CDR3 protein: CASSYRTSGGAGETQYF

V gene: TRBV3-1/TRBV3-2
J gene: TRBJ1-2
clone size: .
D gene: .
CDR3 DNA: TGTGCCAGCAGCCGAAGCAACCGGGGGGGGTATGGCTACACCTTC
CDR3 protein: CASSRSNRGGYGYTF

V gene: TRBV5-6
J gene: TRBJ2-1
clone size: .
D gene: .
CDR3 DNA: TGTGCCAGCAGCCCAGGCGACGAGCAGTTCTTC
CDR3 protein: CASSPGDEQFF

V gene: TRBV30
J gene: TRBJ2-3
clone size: .
D gene: .
CDR3 DNA: TGTGCCTGGAGCGGGGTCACAACAGATACGCAGTATTTT
CDR3 protein: CAWSGVTTDTQYF

V gene: TRBV7-2
J gene: TRBJ2-7
clone size: .
D gene: TRBD2
CDR3 DNA: TGTGCCAGCAGCTTAGGACCTCGGGGGGCCTACGAGCAGTACTTC
CDR3 protein: CASSLGPRGAYEQYF

V gene: TRBV14
J gene: TRBJ1-2
clone size: once
D gene: .
CDR3 DNA: TGTGCCAGCAGCCAGGTAACAGGAGTCTATGGCTACACCTTC
CDR3 protein: CASSQVTGVYGYTF

V gene: TRBV6-5
J gene: TRBJ2-7
clone size: .
D gene: TRBD2
CDR3 DNA: TGTGCCAGCAAAGGGACTAGCGGGGTCCACGAGCAGTACTTC
CDR3 protein: CASKGTSGVHEQYF

V gene: TRBV4-3
J gene: TRBJ2-1
clone size: .
D gene: TRBD2
CDR3 DNA: TGCGCCAGCAGCCAAGAACGGGGGGGCTACAATGAGCAGTTCTTC
CDR3 protein: CASSQERGGYNEQFF

V gene: TRBV6-5
J gene: TRBJ2-7
clone size: .
D gene: TRBD1
CDR3 DNA: TGTGCCAGCAGTTACCGGGACAGCTCCGAGCAGTACTTC
CDR3 protein: CASSYRDSSEQYF

V gene: TRBV7-9
J gene: TRBJ1-4
clone size: .
D gene: .
CDR3 DNA: TGTGCCAGCAGCTTCCGGGACACTGCTAATGAAAAACTGTTTTTT
CDR3 protein: CASSFRDTANEKLFF

V gene: TRBV3-1/TRBV3-2
J gene: TRBJ1-1
clone size: .
D gene: TRBD1
CDR3 DNA: TGTGCCAGCAGCCCTCAGGACAGGGGGATTAGGAACACTGAAGCTTTCTTT
CDR3 protein: CASSPQDRGIRNTEAFF

V gene: TRBV7-9
J gene: TRBJ1-4
clone size: .
D gene: .
CDR3 DNA: TGTGCCAGCAGCTTGGATCGGACAGTCGGGCATGAAAAACTGTTTTTT
CDR3 protein: CASSLDRTVGHEKLFF

V gene: TRBV5-1
J gene: TRBJ2-3
clone size: .
D gene: TRBD2
CDR3 DNA: TGCGCCAGCAGCATAGGACTAGCGGGAGGGGTAGATACGCAGTATTTT
CDR3 protein: CASSIGLAGGVDTQYF

V gene: TRBV20-1
J gene: TRBJ2-2
clone size: .
D gene: .
CDR3 DNA: TGCAGTGCTAGTTATTCTTCCGGGGAGCTGTTTTTT
CDR3 protein: CSASYSSGELFF

V gene: TRBV10-3
J gene: TRBJ2-3
clone size: .
D gene: TRBD2
CDR3 DNA: TGTGCCATCAAGGAGGGGCAAGCGGGGGTGAACACAGATACGCAGTATTTT
CDR3 protein: CAIKEGQAGVNTDTQYF

V gene: TRBV3-1/TRBV3-2
J gene: TRBJ2-7
clone size: once
D gene: TRBD2
CDR3 DNA: TGTGCCAGCAGCCAAGTCTTGCTAGCGGGAGGCCACGAGCAGTACTTC
CDR3 protein: CASSQVLLAGGHEQYF

V gene: TRBV5-1
J gene: TRBJ1-1
clone size: .
D gene: .
CDR3 DNA: TGCGCCAGCAGCTTGCAGGACAGAGGCACTGAAGCTTTCTTT
CDR3 protein: CASSLQDRGTEAFF

V gene: TRBV2
J gene: TRBJ2-6
clone size: few
D gene: .
CDR3 DNA: TGTGCCAGCAGTGAATTTATTTCTGGGTTAGCGGACTCTGGGGCCAACGTCCTGACTTTC
CDR3 protein: CASSEFISGLADSGANVLTF

V gene: TRBV10-3
J gene: TRBJ2-2
clone size: .
D gene: .
CDR3 DNA: TGTGCCATCAGTGGGGACACCCGAGGGACCGGGGAGCTGTTTTTT
CDR3 protein: CAISGDTRGTGELFF

V gene: TRBV5-1
J gene: TRBJ2-5
clone size: .
D gene: TRBD1
CDR3 DNA: TGCGCCAGCAGTTCAACAGGGGGCGCAGAGACCCAGTACTTC
CDR3 protein: CASSSTGGAETQYF

V gene: TRBV5-1
J gene: TRBJ1-1
clone size: .
D gene: .
CDR3 DNA: TGCGCCAGCAGCTTGGGTCCAGGGGACATTCAAGCTTTCTTT
CDR3 protein: CASSLGPGDIQAFF